The 20 T cell receptor beta chains given below trace back to one sample, sequenced in a study of blood T cells in healthy people across ages. A second roughly 6 to 12 cycle PCR used barcoded and J-beta primers. Using its own MiXCR run on the 5' RACE reads, TCRdb lists one record per CDR3 protein. The top ten clones hold roughly 37% of a sample with approximately 800,000 distinct CDR3 sequences, less than 70% of them seen once. Sequenced input: blood. Receptor source: an older man in good health.

The chain combines TRBV18 with TRBJ1-1; no clear D gene. Germline lookup yields CDR1 KGHSH and CDR2 LQKENI. This CDR3 comprises 12 residues. With 3 bases removed from V and 8 bases from J, the gap between germline ends came to 10 bases. This chain's CDR3 is CASSPVEGEAFF. The CDR3 nucleotides are TGTGCCAGCTCACCCGTGGAGGGAGAAGCTTTCTTT.

V usage is TRBV7-8 and J usage is TRBJ2-5; D might be TRBD1 (5 bases). CDR3 length equals 16 residues. The V end lost 5 bases, the J end lost 4 bases, and 20 bases lay between the germline ends. Germline lookup yields CDR1 SGHVS and CDR2 FQNEAQ. CDR3 amino acids: CASSQHPRGGPETQYF. The CDR3 DNA is TGTGCCAGCAGCCAACACCCAAGGGGTGGGCCAGAGACCCAGTACTTC.

This sequence joins TRBV3-1 and TRBJ1-4; D ambiguous. The germline CDR1 and CDR2 sequences are LGHDT and YNNKEL (reference sequence). V gave up 4 bases and J gave up 8 bases, with 8 bases separating them. CDR3 size: 12 residues. CDR3 DNA sequence: TGTGCCAGCAGCCTTTATGAGGAAAAACTGTTTTTT. The encoded protein is CASSLYEEKLFF.

This clonotype was recorded a few times. The CDR3 DNA is TGTGCCAGCAGCCTAAAAGTTAGCGTCACAGATACGCAGTATTTT. It translates to CASSLKVSVTDTQYF. This sequence joins TRBV7-2 and TRBJ2-3, with a possible D match to TRBD2 (5 bases). The germline V and J ends were trimmed by 5 bases and 2 bases, with 14 bases remaining between them. Per the germline V gene, CDR1 is SGHTA and CDR2 is FQGNSA. This CDR3 has 15 residues.

The rearrangement uses TRBV4-1 and TRBJ2-7; D may be TRBD2 (6 bases). Germline CDR1 reads MGHRA; CDR2 reads YSYEKL. The CDR3 length is 16 residues. V was clipped by 2 bases and J by 3 bases, with 17 bases between them. The CDR3 region is CASSQYGTAGFYEQYF. The CDR3 DNA sequence: TGCGCCAGCAGCCAATACGGGACCGCGGGATTCTACGAGCAGTACTTC.

The chain has TRBV20-1 and TRBJ2-3; 12 nucleotides agree with TRBD1. V lost 3 bases, J lost 14 bases, and 12 bases stayed unmatched. The CDR3 covers 14 residues. Germline V gene lookup returns CDR1 DFQATT and CDR2 SNEGSKA (reference sequence). The CDR3 reads CSAREGTGGRYAYF. The DNA for the CDR3 is TGCAGTGCTAGGGAAGGGACAGGGGGCAGATACGCGTATTTT.

The rearrangement uses TRBV4-2 and TRBJ2-2; D might be TRBD1 (6 bases). The CDR3 has 16 residues. From germline, CDR1 is LGHNA and CDR2 YNFKEQ. V lost 3 bases to trimming and J lost 1 base, with 12 bases between them. CDR3 sequence reads: CASSQGSRGNTGELFF. The CDR3 coding sequence is TGTGCCAGCAGCCAGGGCAGCAGGGGGAACACCGGGGAGCTGTTTTTT.

This clonotype was seen just once. The rearrangement links TRBV10-3 to TRBJ2-7; 10 bases line up with TRBD1. With 4 bases clipped from V and 0 bases from J, the junction kept 9 bases outside the gene matches. This CDR3 is 17 amino acids long. The germline CDR1 and CDR2 sequences are ENHRY and SYGVKD. CDR3 amino acids: CAISGFQGQGHSYEQYF. The CDR3, as DNA: TGTGCCATCAGTGGTTTTCAGGGACAGGGGCACTCCTACGAGCAGTACTTC.

This clonotype was seen more than once but under ten times. The chain has TRBV6-2 or TRBV6-3 and TRBJ2-1, with TRBD2 matching over 11 bases. Germline-derived CDR1 and CDR2 are MNHEY and SVGEGT. V lost 6 bases to trimming and J lost 9 bases; unmatched junction nucleotides: 10. The CDR3 loop spans 15 amino acids. The CDR3 reads CASSPLAGGGGEQFF. CDR3 nucleotide sequence: TGTGCCAGCAGCCCCCTAGCGGGAGGAGGGGGTGAGCAGTTCTTC.

This clonotype was picked up many times. The rearrangement links TRBV29-1 to TRBJ2-7; possible D gene TRBD2, 5 bases. CDR3 size: 10 residues. The V end was cut by 4 bases, the J end by 7 bases, with 8 bases between. CDR1 is SQVTM, CDR2 ANQGSEA, per germline. The CDR3 reads CSVGRWEQYF. DNA of the CDR3: TGCAGCGTTGGGAGGTGGGAGCAGTACTTC.

V gene TRBV7-9 combines with J gene TRBJ2-1; weak D call: TRBD1 (7 bases). Trimming removed 3 bases from V and 5 bases from J, with 14 bases in between. The CDR3 spans 15 residues. The germline gives CDR1 SEHNR, CDR2 FQNEAQ (reference sequence). The CDR3 nucleotides read TGTGCCAGCAGCTTGGAGGGGGCGGGTAACAATGAGCAGTTCTTC. It translates to CASSLEGAGNNEQFF.

This clonotype was seen at least ten times. J is TRBJ1-4 and V is TRBV12-3 or TRBV12-4; 8 bases fit TRBD1. Germline trimming cut 7 bases from V and 4 bases from J; bases unmatched to any gene: 5. This CDR3 has 14 amino acids. In DNA, the CDR3 is TGTGCCAGCAAAGCAGGGGGCTTTAATGAAAAACTGTTTTTT. It is translated as CASKAGGFNEKLFF.

The chain recombines TRBV6-6 with TRBJ2-7; 7 bases fit TRBD2. Losses at the gene ends were 4 bases for V and 7 bases for J; bases not matched to a gene: 10. Germline V gene data show CDR1 as MNHNY and CDR2 as SVGAGI (reference sequence). CDR3 length equals 14 residues. The CDR3 DNA reads as TGTGCCAGCAGTTCAGCGGGGACCCTGGGGGAGCAGTACTTC. Its translation: CASSSAGTLGEQYF.

The chain has TRBV4-1 and TRBJ2-5; 8 bases match TRBD2. Per the germline V gene, CDR1 is MGHRA and CDR2 is YSYEKL. The CDR3 extends over 17 amino acids. V lost 0 bases to trimming and J lost 4 bases; unmatched junction nucleotides: 10. CDR3 DNA sequence: TGCGCCAGCAGCCAAGAGCAAGCGGGAGTGGTCCTAGAGACCCAGTACTTC. It specifies CASSQEQAGVVLETQYF.

This clonotype was counted only a few times. V and J are TRBV21-1 and TRBJ1-2; the D call of TRBD1 is as the table states it, not checked on the DNA. TRBV21-1 is listed as a pseudogene. This CDR3 contains 13 residues. The CDR3 nucleotides are TGTGCCAGCAGCAAGGGACAGGGGGATGGCTACACCTTC. Translating it yields CASSKGQGDGYTF.

The rearrangement joins TRBV27 to TRBJ2-6; no reliable D call. The V end was cut by 6 bases, the J end by 0 bases, with 12 bases between. This CDR3 spans 16 amino acids. The V gene's germline CDR1 is MNHEY and CDR2 SMNVEV (reference sequence). CDR3 bases: TGTGCCAGCAGCCGCGACAAGCTCTCTGGGGCCAACGTCCTGACTTTC. It encodes CASSRDKLSGANVLTF.

The chain uses TRBV18 and TRBJ2-1, with D perhaps TRBD2 (6 bases). The germline V gene has CDR1 KGHSH and CDR2 LQKENI. The CDR3 is made up of 14 amino acids. V lost 6 bases, J lost 4 bases, and 13 bases lay in between. CDR3 region: CASSQGGVYNEQFF. The DNA of the CDR3 is TGTGCCAGCTCCCAAGGAGGGGTATACAATGAGCAGTTCTTC.

The chain recombines TRBV19 with TRBJ1-4; D is possibly TRBD1 (6 bases). The CDR3 spans 17 residues. Germline V gene sequence: CDR1 LNHDA, CDR2 SQIVND (reference sequence). V was cut by 3 bases and J by 4 bases, with 18 bases left in between. CDR3 loop: CASSIDRKTNFNEKLFF. DNA for the CDR3: TGTGCCAGTAGTATCGACAGGAAGACTAACTTTAATGAAAAACTGTTTTTT.

This clonotype was seen only a few times. The chain couples TRBV18 to TRBJ2-4, with 8 bases matching TRBD1. The germline V gene encodes CDR1 KGHSH and CDR2 LQKENI. The V gene end was trimmed by 0 bases and the J gene end by 7 bases; junction bases not matched to a gene: 2. The CDR3 is 14 residues long. The CDR3 DNA reads TGTGCCAGCTCACCACCGACAGGGGAGAACATTCAGTACTTC. Protein sequence: CASSPPTGENIQYF.

The rearrangement uses TRBV20-1 and TRBJ2-1; 10 nucleotides match TRBD2. The DNA matches TRBJ2-7 better at its end, which makes the J call doubtful. Germline V gives CDR1 DFQATT, CDR2 SNEGSKA (reference sequence). This CDR3 contains 14 residues. The CDR3 nucleotides are TGCAGTGCTCCGACTAGCGGGCAATACAATGAGCAGTACTTC. Amino acids: CSAPTSGQYNEQYF.